These T cell receptor beta chains were read from a single sample in a study of T cells in Graves' hyperthyroidism and ophthalmopathy. Each CDR3 protein is one row after TCRdb ran MiXCR on the multiplex PCR reads. The table includes hundreds of thousands of distinct CDR3 sequences, around a sixth detected once. What was sequenced was blood. These receptors came from a woman aged 18-29 years with Graves' hyperthyroidism. Both conserved end residues are part of each CDR3. The size of a clone is reported for some rows only, either as once, few or many, or as a class for expanded clones.

cdr3_aa: CSASERGGNTGELFF; j_call: TRBJ2-2; v_call: TRBV20-1; clone_size: .
cdr3_aa: CASSYRYPSTNEQYF; j_call: TRBJ2-7; v_call: TRBV6-9; clone_size: .
cdr3_aa: CASSHRQGGGYTF; j_call: TRBJ1-2; v_call: TRBV5-1; clone_size: many
cdr3_aa: CASLLAQETQYF; j_call: TRBJ2-5; v_call: TRBV2; clone_size: few
cdr3_aa: CASGRGGGYGYTF; j_call: TRBJ1-2; v_call: TRBV28; clone_size: .
cdr3_aa: CASSLEEGDREAFF; j_call: TRBJ1-1; v_call: TRBV12-3/TRBV12-4; clone_size: .
cdr3_aa: CASSSPGGRAGETQYF; j_call: TRBJ2-5; v_call: TRBV28; clone_size: .
cdr3_aa: CASSTGQPRGYTF; j_call: TRBJ1-2; v_call: TRBV28; clone_size: .
cdr3_aa: CASSAGYGYTF; j_call: TRBJ1-2; v_call: TRBV28; clone_size: many
cdr3_aa: CATGGPGANVLTF; j_call: TRBJ2-6; v_call: TRBV24-1; clone_size: many
cdr3_aa: CASSARLAGVVFGETQYF; j_call: TRBJ2-5; v_call: TRBV6-1; clone_size: many
cdr3_aa: CASSFGGWLAGERFLFF; j_call: TRBJ2-2; v_call: TRBV5-1; clone_size: few
cdr3_aa: CASSLWGGPFPQYF; j_call: TRBJ2-3; v_call: TRBV5-1; clone_size: few
cdr3_aa: CASSPGLAVHNEQFF; j_call: TRBJ2-1; v_call: TRBV5-4; clone_size: .
cdr3_aa: CASSFYSGAPRDTQYF; j_call: TRBJ2-3; v_call: TRBV11-2; clone_size: .
cdr3_aa: CASSIRVTYGYTF; j_call: TRBJ1-2; v_call: TRBV19; clone_size: .